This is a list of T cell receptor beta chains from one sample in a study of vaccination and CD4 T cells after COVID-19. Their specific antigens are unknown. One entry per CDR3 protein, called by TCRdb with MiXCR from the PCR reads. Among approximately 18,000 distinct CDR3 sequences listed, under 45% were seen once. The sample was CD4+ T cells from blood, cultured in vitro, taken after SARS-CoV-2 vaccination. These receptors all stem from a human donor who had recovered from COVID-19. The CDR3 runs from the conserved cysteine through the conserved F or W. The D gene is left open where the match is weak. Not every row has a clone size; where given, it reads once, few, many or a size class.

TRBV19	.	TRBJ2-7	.	TGTGCCAGTAGTCTGGGACTGGCCTACGAGCAGTACTTC	CASSLGLAYEQYF
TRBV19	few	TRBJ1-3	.	TGTGCCAGTAGTATACCAGGGCGTGGAAACACCATATATTTT	CASSIPGRGNTIYF
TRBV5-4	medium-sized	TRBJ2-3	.	TGTGCCAGCAGCGGACTACAGGACAGCACAGATACGCAGTATTTT	CASSGLQDSTDTQYF
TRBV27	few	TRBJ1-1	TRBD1	TGTGCCAGCAGCTTAGACAGGGAGGCTGAAGCTTTCTTT	CASSLDREAEAFF
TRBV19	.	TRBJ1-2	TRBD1	TGTGCCAGTAGTACCACAGGGGGCAGCGGCTACACCTTC	CASSTTGGSGYTF
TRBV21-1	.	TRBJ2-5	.	TGTGCCAGCAGCAAAGCCCCACTAGCGGGAGCCCCAGAGACCCAGTACTTC	CASSKAPLAGAPETQYF
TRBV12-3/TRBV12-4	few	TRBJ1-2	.	TGTGCCAGCAGTGGACAAGGGCCTATGGTTGGCTACACCTTC	CASSGQGPMVGYTF
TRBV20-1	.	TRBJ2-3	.	TGCAGTGCTCAGGGTCCCTCGAGCACAGATACGCAGTATTTT	CSAQGPSSTDTQYF
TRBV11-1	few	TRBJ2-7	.	TGTGCCAGCAGCTTATCAACCCGCCGGAGGGACCCCTACGAGCAGTACTTC	CASSLSTRRRDPYEQYF
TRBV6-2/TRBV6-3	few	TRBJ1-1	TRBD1	TGTGCCAGCAGTACAGGGGGGACTGAAGCTTTCTTT	CASSTGGTEAFF
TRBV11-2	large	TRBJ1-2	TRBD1	TGTGCCAGCAGCTTAGGACAGGGTTCGGTAAACTATGGCTACACCTTC	CASSLGQGSVNYGYTF
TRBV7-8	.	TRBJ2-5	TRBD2	TGTGCCAGCAGCTTAGAACTAGCGTCTCAAGAGACCCAGTACTTC	CASSLELASQETQYF
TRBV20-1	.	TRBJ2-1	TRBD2	TGCAGTGCTAGAGCACTAGCGGGCATCTATGAGCAGTTCTTC	CSARALAGIYEQFF
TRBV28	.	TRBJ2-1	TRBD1	TGTGCCAGCAGTTCCCCGTGGGTGGGGACAGGGTACAATGAGCAGTTCTTC	CASSSPWVGTGYNEQFF
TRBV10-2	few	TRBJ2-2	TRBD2	TGCGCCAGCAGGGTAGCGGGAGATATCCCCGGGGAGCTGTTTTTT	CASRVAGDIPGELFF
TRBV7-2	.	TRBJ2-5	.	TGTGCCAGCAGCTTAGCTGGAGAGACCCAGTACTTC	CASSLAGETQYF
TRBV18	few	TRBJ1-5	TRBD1	TGTGCCAGCTCGCCTTATACGACGGGGACAGGGGACCAGCCCCAGCATTTT	CASSPYTTGTGDQPQHF
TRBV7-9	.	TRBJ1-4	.	TGTGCCAGCGGCCCTCAGGGAGGATTTGAAAAACTGTTTTTT	CASGPQGGFEKLFF
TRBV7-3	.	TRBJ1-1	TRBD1	TGTGCCAGCAGCTTAACATCGGGACAGGGTGGAATCAACACTGAAGCTTTCTTT	CASSLTSGQGGINTEAFF
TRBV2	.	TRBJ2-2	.	TGTGCCAGCAGTTATGGGGGCGCCGGGGAGCTGTTTTTT	CASSYGGAGELFF
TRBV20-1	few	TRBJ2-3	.	TGCAGTGCTAGAGGAGCGGGCCCTAGCACAGATACGCAGTATTTT	CSARGAGPSTDTQYF
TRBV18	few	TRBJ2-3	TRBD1	TGTGCCAGCTCGCGTACAGGGGGCACGGATACGCAGTATTTT	CASSRTGGTDTQYF
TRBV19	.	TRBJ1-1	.	TGTGCCAGTAGTATACTTATGAACACTGAAGCTTTCTTT	CASSILMNTEAFF
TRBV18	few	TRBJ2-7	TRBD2	TGTGCCAGCTCACCACCGGGGACTAGCCGTCTCTACGAGCAGTACTTC	CASSPPGTSRLYEQYF
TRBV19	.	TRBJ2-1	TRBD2	TGTGCCAGTAGTACGGGGACTAGCGGACCCAATGAGCAGTTCTTC	CASSTGTSGPNEQFF
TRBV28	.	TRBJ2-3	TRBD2	TGTGCCAGCAGCAGCCGGACTAGCGGGAGAGTTACAGATACGCAGTATTTT	CASSSRTSGRVTDTQYF
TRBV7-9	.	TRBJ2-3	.	TGTGCCAGCAGTCCCAGCGGCAAGAGCACAGATACGCAGTATTTT	CASSPSGKSTDTQYF
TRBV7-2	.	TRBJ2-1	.	TGTGCCAGCAGCCAGGCCACCGGGGGCGCGTTGGTTTACAATGAGCAGTTCTTC	CASSQATGGALVYNEQFF
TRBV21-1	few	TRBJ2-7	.	TGTGCCAGCAGCAAAGTAAGGATAGGGCGCCGGGGCCACGAGCAGTACTTC	CASSKVRIGRRGHEQYF
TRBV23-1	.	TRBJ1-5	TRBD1	TGCGCCAGAACACAGGGACAGGGTACGGAAGAGTGCGATCAGCCCCAGCATTTT	CARTQGQGTEECDQPQHF
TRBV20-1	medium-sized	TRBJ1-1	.	TGCAGTGTAGGGGGGAGGGTTGAGACTGAAGCTTTCTTT	CSVGGRVETEAFF
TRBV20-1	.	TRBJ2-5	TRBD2	TGCAGTGCTCCCGGACTAGCAGGCGAGACCCAGTACTTC	CSAPGLAGETQYF
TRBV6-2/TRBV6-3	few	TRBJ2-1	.	TGTGCCAGCAGTACGCAGGGTTACAATGAGCAGTTCTTC	CASSTQGYNEQFF
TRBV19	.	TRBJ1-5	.	TGTGCCAGTAGTGGGGACAGCAATCAGCCCCAGCATTTT	CASSGDSNQPQHF
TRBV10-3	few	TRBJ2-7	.	TGTGCCATCAGTGAGTTCGGGCCTTCCTACGAGCAGTACTTC	CAISEFGPSYEQYF
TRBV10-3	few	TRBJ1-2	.	TGTGCCATCAGCGTTGGAGTTTCCTCGGATGGCTACACCTTC	CAISVGVSSDGYTF
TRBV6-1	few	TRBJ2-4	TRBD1	TGTGCCAGCAGCTCGGACAGGGCGAACATTCAGTACTTC	CASSSDRANIQYF
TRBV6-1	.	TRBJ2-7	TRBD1	TGTGCCAGCAAGAAACAGGGGGCCCCTCGCGAGCAGTACTTC	CASKKQGAPREQYF
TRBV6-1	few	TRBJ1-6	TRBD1	TGTGCCAGCAGTCGCGGACAGGGGAATAATTCACCCCTCCACTTT	CASSRGQGNNSPLHF
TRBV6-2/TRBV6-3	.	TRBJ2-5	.	TGTGCCAGCAGTTCGACAGGTGATGTGAGGGAGACCCAGTACTTC	CASSSTGDVRETQYF
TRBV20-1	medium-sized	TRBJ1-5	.	TGCAGTGCTCCTACCGGACCTAATCAGCCCCAGCATTTT	CSAPTGPNQPQHF